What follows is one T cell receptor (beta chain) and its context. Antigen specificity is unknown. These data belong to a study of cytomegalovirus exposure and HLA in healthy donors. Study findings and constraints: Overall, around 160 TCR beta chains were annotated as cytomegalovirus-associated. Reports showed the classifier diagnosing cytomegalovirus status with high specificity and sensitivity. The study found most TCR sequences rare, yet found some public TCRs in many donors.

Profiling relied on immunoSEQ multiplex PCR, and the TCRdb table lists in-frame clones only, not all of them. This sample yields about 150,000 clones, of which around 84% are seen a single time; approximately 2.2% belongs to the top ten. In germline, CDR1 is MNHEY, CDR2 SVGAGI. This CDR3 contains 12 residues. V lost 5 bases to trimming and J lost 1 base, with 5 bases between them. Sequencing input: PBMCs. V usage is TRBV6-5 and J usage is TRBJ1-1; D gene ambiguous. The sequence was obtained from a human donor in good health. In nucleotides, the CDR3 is TGTGCCAGCAGTACTAGGAACACTGAAGCTTTCTTT. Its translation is CASSTRNTEAFF.